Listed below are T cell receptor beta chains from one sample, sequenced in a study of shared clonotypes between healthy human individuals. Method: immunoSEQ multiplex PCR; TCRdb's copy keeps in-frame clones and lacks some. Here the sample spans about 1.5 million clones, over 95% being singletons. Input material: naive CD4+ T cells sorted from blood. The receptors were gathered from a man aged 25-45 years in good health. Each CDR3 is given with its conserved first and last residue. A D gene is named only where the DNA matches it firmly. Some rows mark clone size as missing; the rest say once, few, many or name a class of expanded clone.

CAISPTSVETQYF,TGTGCCATCAGCCCGACTAGCGTAGAGACCCAGTACTTC,once,TRBJ2-5,TRBV10-3,TRBD2
CASSLLTTGAGTEAFF,TGTGCCAGCAGCTTGCTAACTACAGGGGCAGGGACTGAAGCTTTCTTT,few,TRBJ1-1,TRBV5-6,TRBD1
CASSLQHSYEQYF,TGTGCCAGTAGTTTACAGCACTCCTACGAGCAGTACTTC,-,TRBJ2-7,TRBV19,-
CASSSRLAGSNTGELFF,TGCGCCAGCAGCTCCCGACTAGCGGGATCGAACACCGGGGAGCTGTTTTTT,once,TRBJ2-2,TRBV5-1,TRBD2
CASSMDQGAGEQYF,TGTGCCAGTAGTATGGACCAGGGGGCTGGAGAGCAGTACTTC,-,TRBJ2-7,TRBV19,TRBD1
CASRTTGSVETQYF,TGTGCCAGCAGAACGACAGGGAGTGTGGAGACCCAGTACTTC,-,TRBJ2-5,TRBV2,TRBD1
CSVEVHISTDTQYF,TGCAGCGTTGAAGTCCACATCAGCACAGATACGCAGTATTTT,-,TRBJ2-3,TRBV29-1,-
CASSLGFRGRATEAFF,TGTGCCAGCAGCTTGGGCTTCAGGGGGCGAGCCACTGAAGCTTTCTTT,-,TRBJ1-1,TRBV7-6,TRBD1
CASSLAPRGNTEAFF,TGTGCCAGCAGCTTAGCTCCCAGGGGGAACACTGAAGCTTTCTTT,-,TRBJ1-1,TRBV7-2,-
CASSLGTWISGYEQFF,TGTGCCAGCAGCTTAGGGACTTGGATTAGCGGCTATGAGCAGTTCTTC,-,TRBJ2-1,TRBV11-2,-
CASSDAAGTSDEELFF,TGTGCCAGCAGTGACGCGGCGGGGACATCCGATGAGGAACTGTTTTTT,once,TRBJ1-4,TRBV25-1,-
CASSVLDRGATEAFF,TGTGCCAGCAGCGTTTTAGACAGGGGGGCCACTGAAGCTTTCTTT,-,TRBJ1-1,TRBV11-2,TRBD1
CASSLRGEDVYEQYF,TGTGCCAGCAGTCTAAGGGGGGAGGACGTCTACGAGCAGTACTTC,once,TRBJ2-7,TRBV27,-
CSGVTVGEQFF,TGCAGTGGAGTAACTGTTGGGGAGCAGTTCTTC,-,TRBJ2-1,TRBV20-1,-
CASSPPGSSGSTDTQYF,TGTGCCAGCAGCCCCCCCGGGAGTAGCGGGAGCACAGATACGCAGTATTTT,-,TRBJ2-3,TRBV5-4,TRBD2
CASSAGTSGITDTQYF,TGTGCCAGCAGCGCCGGGACTAGCGGTATCACAGATACGCAGTATTTT,-,TRBJ2-3,TRBV11-2,TRBD2
CASSLEDTQYF,TGTGCCAGCAGCTTAGAAGATACGCAGTATTTT,-,TRBJ2-3,TRBV7-8,-
CASSPPALNTEAFF,TGTGCCAGCTCACCACCGGCGTTGAACACTGAAGCTTTCTTT,-,TRBJ1-1,TRBV18,-
CASSLALQWEPQHF,TGTGCCAGCAGCTTAGCGCTTCAATGGGAGCCCCAGCATTTT,-,TRBJ1-5,TRBV7-8,-
CSAEINSGNTIYF,TGCAGCGCCGAAATAAACTCTGGAAACACCATATATTTT,-,TRBJ1-3,TRBV29-1,-
CASTDDRPYNEKLFF,TGTGCCAGCACCGATGACAGGCCGTATAATGAAAAACTGTTTTTT,-,TRBJ1-4,TRBV7-9,-
CASSAPRDRGRETQYF,TGTGCCAGTAGTGCCCCCCGGGACAGGGGGCGGGAGACCCAGTACTTC,once,TRBJ2-5,TRBV19,TRBD1
CASSRDRAQYEQYF,TGCGCCAGCAGCCGTGACAGGGCTCAATACGAGCAGTACTTC,-,TRBJ2-7,TRBV5-1,TRBD1
CASSEGLAGPDTQYF,TGTGCCAGCAGTGAGGGACTAGCGGGACCAGATACGCAGTATTTT,-,TRBJ2-3,TRBV2,TRBD2
CASSTRRALSYEQYF,TGTGCCAGCAGCACGAGACGAGCTTTATCCTACGAGCAGTACTTC,-,TRBJ2-7,TRBV7-2,-
CATSPLAGDPVYEQYF,TGTGCCACCAGCCCCCTAGCGGGAGACCCCGTCTACGAGCAGTACTTC,-,TRBJ2-7,TRBV15,TRBD2
CSVGWAVGNQPQHF,TGCAGCGTTGGGTGGGCGGTTGGCAATCAGCCCCAGCATTTT,-,TRBJ1-5,TRBV29-1,-
CASSPPNGPGQAQYF,TGTGCCAGCTCACCACCCAACGGACCGGGCCAGGCGCAGTATTTT,-,TRBJ2-3,TRBV18,-
CASSPLRQSEKLFF,TGTGCCAGCAGCCCCCTACGACAGAGTGAAAAACTGTTTTTT,-,TRBJ1-4,TRBV7-9,-
CASSLRQVSSGNTIYF,TGTGCCAGCAGCTTGCGACAGGTCTCTTCTGGAAACACCATATATTTT,-,TRBJ1-3,TRBV7-2,-
CASSYTGRTGELFF,TGTGCCAGCAGTTATACAGGGAGAACCGGGGAGCTGTTTTTT,-,TRBJ2-2,TRBV11-2,-
CASSRTSGPGRTGELFF,TGTGCCAGCAGTCGGACTAGCGGACCAGGGCGGACCGGGGAGCTGTTTTTT,-,TRBJ2-2,TRBV11-2,TRBD2
CASSPRDRRITDTQYF,TGTGCCAGCAGCCCCCGGGACAGAAGGATCACAGATACGCAGTATTTT,-,TRBJ2-3,TRBV5-5,TRBD1
CASSLELARAPGSYEQYF,TGTGCCAGCAGCTTAGAACTCGCCCGGGCCCCTGGCTCCTACGAGCAGTACTTC,-,TRBJ2-7,TRBV7-9,-
CSVVGLAGALSSYNEQFF,TGCAGCGTTGTAGGACTAGCGGGAGCCTTGAGCTCCTACAATGAGCAGTTCTTC,-,TRBJ2-1,TRBV29-1,TRBD2
CASSPPQRSYNEQFF,TGTGCCAGCAGCCCACCTCAGCGTTCTTACAATGAGCAGTTCTTC,-,TRBJ2-1,TRBV7-9,-
CASSPQNQETQYF,TGTGCCAGCTCACCACAGAACCAAGAGACCCAGTACTTC,-,TRBJ2-5,TRBV18,-
CASSLLPSKLTSTGELFF,TGTGCCAGCTCCCTCCTTCCCTCGAAGCTCACAAGCACCGGGGAGCTGTTTTTT,-,TRBJ2-2,TRBV18,-
CASSYGQGAEQYF,TGTGCCAGCAGCTATGGACAGGGGGCCGAGCAGTACTTC,-,TRBJ2-7,TRBV13,TRBD1
CARDIGITNEKLFF,TGTGCCAGGGATATTGGAATAACTAATGAAAAACTGTTTTTT,few,TRBJ1-4,TRBV11-2,-
CASSLGSENTGELFF,TGTGCCAGCAGCTTGGGTAGCGAGAACACCGGGGAGCTGTTTTTT,-,TRBJ2-2,TRBV5-4,-
CASSDGSGSPPFGETQYF,TGTGCCAGCTCCGACGGCAGCGGGAGCCCACCTTTCGGAGAGACCCAGTACTTC,-,TRBJ2-5,TRBV28,TRBD2
CASRVPGSTLGEQYF,TGTGCCAGCAGAGTCCCCGGGAGCACCTTGGGCGAGCAGTACTTC,-,TRBJ2-7,TRBV7-2,-
CASSSPQGMAYEQYF,TGTGCCAGCAGTTCCCCCCAGGGGATGGCCTACGAGCAGTACTTC,-,TRBJ2-7,TRBV28,-
CASSLLGRYYGYTF,TGTGCCAGCAGCTTACTCGGCAGATACTATGGCTACACCTTC,-,TRBJ1-2,TRBV7-8,-